This T cell receptor beta chain was recovered during a study of blood T cells in healthy people across ages (dated by TCRdb to the mid-2010s). With regard to the full study: In model experiments, template switching captured roughly one uniquely barcoded TCR beta cDNA molecule for every two T cells. To track age-related changes in TCR beta repertoire diversity, the study relied on deep sequencing normalized with unique cDNA molecular identifiers. Donors were grouped into four age groups: young (average roughly 15 years), middle-aged (roughly 40), aged (62) and long-lived (around 82). To avoid experimental bias, donors of different ages were randomly spread across the sequencing lanes. For two donors (one aged 18 to 29 and one aged 80 or older), the study analyzed two additional independent replicas of 1 million unique cDNA reads from the same blood draw. Findings and caveats that apply to the study as a whole: Compared with the aged group, more naive CD4+ T cells, fewer expanded clones and increased TCR diversity were shown by the long-lived group, suggesting age selection. Estimates of total diversity from one million sequenced T cells were regarded as lower bounds and underestimates. Observed TCR beta diversity correlated strongly with the percentage of naive T cells measured by flow cytometry. The CMV infection status of donors was not known, potentially confounding age-related changes in expanded clonotypes. Observed TCR beta diversity per million T cells fell roughly linearly with age, and a significant reduction was already apparent by age approximately 40. Since profiling was done on bulk unsorted PBMCs, naive and antigen-experienced compartments could not be conclusively compared.

Preparation of the library involved 5' RACE. This sample was sequenced with an Illumina HiSeq 2500. The second PCR ran for roughly 7 to 11 cycles and used a J-beta primer mix along with a sample-barcoded 5' primer. A template-switch 5' adaptor carrying 12 random nucleotides introduced a unique molecular identifier onto each TCR beta cDNA molecule. At least 2.5 million CDR3-containing paired-end reads were obtained from each sample. First-strand cDNA was synthesized from all RNA with the Mint cDNA synthesis kit, primed by a TRBC-specific oligonucleotide. After uracil-DNA glycosylase treatment, a first 18-cycle PCR used universal primers M1SS and BC2_uni_R on all cDNA. Concerning the study's data processing: For normalization, 1 million high-quality reads, each with a distinct molecular identifier, were randomly selected from each sample. Instead of being binned into consensus sequences, reads with shared molecular identifiers were discarded. CDR3 identification, clonotype clustering and error correction used MiTCR with a Q25 quality threshold and the strictest error-elimination algorithm. A nonparametric unseen species model with Euler transformation was used to estimate lower-bound total TCR beta diversity. TCRdb ran its own pipeline on the public reads, namely fastp trimming at Q25 and MiXCR clone calling, and kept in-frame beta chains. All rows with the same CDR3 protein become a single entry with the most common DNA and genes. Clone size and V and J calls follow TCRdb, not the original study. The sample table shows over 1.5 million distinct CDR3 sequences, and about 50% are seen once. Clones ranked in the top ten supply less than 2.5% of the sample.

The donors were roughly 39 Caucasian individuals from Russia, aged roughly 6 to 100 years, who were systemically healthy. Each donor gave about 9.8 milliliters of peripheral blood, drawn into EDTA-treated Vacutainer tubes. Ficoll-Paque density-gradient centrifugation was used to isolate PBMCs, with at least 6.5 million per sample. Trizol reagent was used to extract total RNA from the PBMCs, yielding at least 6 micrograms per sample. The percentages of naive CD45RAhigh/CD27high T cells were determined by flow cytometry on a PBMC aliquot from every donor. The CDR3 has 14 amino acids, counting the end cysteine and phenylalanine. The kept DNA is CDR3 alone, 42 bases in frame from the first base. CDR1 and CDR2 are drawn from the germline V gene (reference sequence): MNHEY, SMNVEV. V loses 5 bases, J loses 2 bases, and the germline ends lie 10 bases apart. This clonotype was detected only a few times. This clone's antigen is unknown. One base away there is no much larger clone; base qualities are not given.

This clonotype originated in a woman between 40 and 55 years old in good health. The sequence links TRBV27 to TRBJ1-5; confidence is insufficient to name the D gene. Source material: blood. At the DNA level, the sequence is TGTGCCAGCAGTAGGGATATGGGCAATCAGCCCCAGCATTTT. The encoded protein is CASSRDMGNQPQHF.